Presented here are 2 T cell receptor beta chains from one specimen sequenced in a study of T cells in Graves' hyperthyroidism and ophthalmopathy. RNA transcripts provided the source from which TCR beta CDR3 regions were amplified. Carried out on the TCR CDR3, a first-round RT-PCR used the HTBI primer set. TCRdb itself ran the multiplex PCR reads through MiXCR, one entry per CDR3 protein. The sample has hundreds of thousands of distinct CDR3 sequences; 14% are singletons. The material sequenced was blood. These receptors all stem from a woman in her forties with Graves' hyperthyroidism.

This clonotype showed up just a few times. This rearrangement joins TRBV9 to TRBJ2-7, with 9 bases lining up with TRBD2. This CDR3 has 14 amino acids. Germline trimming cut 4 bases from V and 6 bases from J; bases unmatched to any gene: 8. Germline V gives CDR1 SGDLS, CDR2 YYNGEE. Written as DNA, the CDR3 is TGTGCCAGCAGCCCCCGGCTAGCGGGAAGCGAGCAGTACTTC. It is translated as CASSPRLAGSEQYF.

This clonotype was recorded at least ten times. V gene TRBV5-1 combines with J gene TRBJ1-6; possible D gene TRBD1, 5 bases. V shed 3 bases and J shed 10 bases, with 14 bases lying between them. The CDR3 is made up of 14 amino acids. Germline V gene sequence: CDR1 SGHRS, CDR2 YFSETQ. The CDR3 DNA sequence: TGCGCCAGCAGCTGGGACCTAGGAAGGTCACCCCTCCACTTT. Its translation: CASSWDLGRSPLHF.